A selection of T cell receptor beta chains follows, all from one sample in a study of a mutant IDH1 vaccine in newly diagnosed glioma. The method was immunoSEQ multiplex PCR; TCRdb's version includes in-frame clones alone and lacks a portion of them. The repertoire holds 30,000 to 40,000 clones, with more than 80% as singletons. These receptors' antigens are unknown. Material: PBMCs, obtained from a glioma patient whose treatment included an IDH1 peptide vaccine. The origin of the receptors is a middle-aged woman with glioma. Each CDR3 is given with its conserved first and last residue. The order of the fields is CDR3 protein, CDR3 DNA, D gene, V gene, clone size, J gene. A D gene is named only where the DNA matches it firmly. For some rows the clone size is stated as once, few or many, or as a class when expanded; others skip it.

CDR3 protein: CASQRQGGNNEQFF
CDR3 DNA: TGTGCCAGCCAAAGACAGGGTGGTAACAATGAGCAGTTCTTC
D gene: TRBD1
V gene: TRBV2
clone size: -
J gene: TRBJ2-1

CDR3 protein: CASTPGTGTYNEQFF
CDR3 DNA: TGTGCCAGCACCCCCGGGACAGGGACCTACAATGAGCAGTTCTTC
D gene: TRBD1
V gene: TRBV2
clone size: -
J gene: TRBJ2-1

CDR3 protein: CASSPTRDKNIQYF
CDR3 DNA: TGTGCCAGCAGCCCAACTCGTGACAAAAACATTCAGTACTTC
D gene: -
V gene: TRBV7-2
clone size: -
J gene: TRBJ2-4

CDR3 protein: CSARAQLEQFF
CDR3 DNA: TGCAGTGCTAGGGCCCAGCTTGAGCAGTTCTTC
D gene: -
V gene: TRBV20-1
clone size: once
J gene: TRBJ2-1

CDR3 protein: CASSGGQGAHEKLFF
CDR3 DNA: TGTGCCAGCAGCGGGGGACAGGGGGCACATGAAAAACTGTTTTTT
D gene: TRBD1
V gene: TRBV9
clone size: -
J gene: TRBJ1-4

CDR3 protein: CASSLERVDPGQSYTEAFF
CDR3 DNA: TGTGCCAGCAGCTTAGAACGCGTTGACCCGGGACAGAGCTACACTGAAGCTTTCTTT
D gene: TRBD1
V gene: TRBV7-8
clone size: -
J gene: TRBJ1-1

CDR3 protein: CASSPVHNEQFF
CDR3 DNA: TGTGCCAGCTCACCGGTCCACAATGAGCAGTTCTTC
D gene: -
V gene: TRBV18
clone size: few
J gene: TRBJ2-1

CDR3 protein: CASSLGAGGSDTQYF
CDR3 DNA: TGTGCCAGCAGCTTAGGAGCGGGAGGGTCCGATACGCAGTATTTT
D gene: TRBD2
V gene: TRBV7-6
clone size: -
J gene: TRBJ2-3

CDR3 protein: CASSLGGGEQFF
CDR3 DNA: TGTGCCAGCAGCCTAGGGGGCGGTGAGCAGTTCTTC
D gene: TRBD1
V gene: TRBV6-5
clone size: -
J gene: TRBJ2-1

CDR3 protein: CASSSKTGGYGYTF
CDR3 DNA: TGTGCCAGCAGCTCTAAGACTGGGGGCTATGGCTACACCTTC
D gene: -
V gene: TRBV5-4
clone size: -
J gene: TRBJ1-2

CDR3 protein: CASSPRTGFGYTF
CDR3 DNA: TGTGCCAGCAGCCCCCGGACAGGGTTCGGCTACACCTTC
D gene: TRBD1
V gene: TRBV5-6
clone size: -
J gene: TRBJ1-2

CDR3 protein: CASSLGRRFGEKLFF
CDR3 DNA: TGTGCCAGCAGCTTAGGCCGGAGGTTCGGAGAAAAACTGTTTTTT
D gene: -
V gene: TRBV7-9
clone size: -
J gene: TRBJ1-4

CDR3 protein: CASSQGLAGADTQYF
CDR3 DNA: TGTGCCAGCAGCCAGGGACTAGCGGGAGCAGATACGCAGTATTTT
D gene: TRBD2
V gene: TRBV7-9
clone size: -
J gene: TRBJ2-3

CDR3 protein: CAWGDGMNTEAFF
CDR3 DNA: TGTGCCTGGGGCGACGGAATGAACACTGAAGCTTTCTTT
D gene: -
V gene: TRBV30
clone size: -
J gene: TRBJ1-1

CDR3 protein: CSATGIGGYTF
CDR3 DNA: TGCAGTGCAACAGGGATAGGAGGCTACACCTTC
D gene: -
V gene: TRBV20-1
clone size: -
J gene: TRBJ1-2

CDR3 protein: CASSLYRSTEAFF
CDR3 DNA: TGCGCCAGCAGCCTTTACAGGAGCACTGAAGCTTTCTTT
D gene: -
V gene: TRBV5-1
clone size: -
J gene: TRBJ1-1

CDR3 protein: CASSQDPGNEQFF
CDR3 DNA: TGCGCCAGCAGCCAAGACCCCGGCAATGAGCAGTTCTTC
D gene: -
V gene: TRBV4-1
clone size: -
J gene: TRBJ2-1

CDR3 protein: CASMKLGGNEQFF
CDR3 DNA: TGTGCCAGCATGAAGTTGGGGGGGAATGAGCAGTTCTTC
D gene: TRBD2
V gene: TRBV2
clone size: -
J gene: TRBJ2-1

CDR3 protein: CASSSGTSGGAYEQYF
CDR3 DNA: TGCGCCAGCAGCTCAGGGACTAGCGGGGGGGCCTACGAGCAGTACTTC
D gene: TRBD2
V gene: TRBV5-1
clone size: -
J gene: TRBJ2-7

CDR3 protein: CASSFNTGELFF
CDR3 DNA: TGTGCCAGCAGTTTCAACACCGGGGAGCTGTTTTTT
D gene: -
V gene: TRBV27
clone size: -
J gene: TRBJ2-2

CDR3 protein: CASSEGENTEAFF
CDR3 DNA: TGTGCCAGCAGTGAGGGAGAGAACACTGAAGCTTTCTTT
D gene: -
V gene: TRBV25-1
clone size: once
J gene: TRBJ1-1

CDR3 protein: CASSDGTDNSPLHF
CDR3 DNA: TGTGCCAGCAGTGACGGGACAGATAATTCACCCCTCCACTTT
D gene: TRBD1
V gene: TRBV25-1
clone size: few
J gene: TRBJ1-6

CDR3 protein: CASSQDLNTGQGAVPNEKLFF
CDR3 DNA: TGCGCCAGCAGCCAAGACCTAAACACAGGACAGGGGGCCGTGCCTAATGAAAAACTGTTTTTT
D gene: TRBD1
V gene: TRBV4-3
clone size: -
J gene: TRBJ1-4

CDR3 protein: CASSLNSGDEQYF
CDR3 DNA: TGTGCCAGCAGCTTAAATTCCGGGGACGAGCAGTACTTC
D gene: -
V gene: TRBV7-3
clone size: -
J gene: TRBJ2-7

CDR3 protein: CAWNRDRASFGYTF
CDR3 DNA: TGTGCCTGGAACCGGGACAGGGCTTCATTTGGCTACACCTTC
D gene: TRBD1
V gene: TRBV30
clone size: -
J gene: TRBJ1-2

CDR3 protein: CSGRDGSYEQYF
CDR3 DNA: TGCAGCGGGAGGGATGGCTCCTACGAGCAGTACTTC
D gene: -
V gene: TRBV29-1
clone size: once
J gene: TRBJ2-7

CDR3 protein: CASSGPNEKLFF
CDR3 DNA: TGCGCCAGCAGCGGTCCAAATGAAAAACTGTTTTTT
D gene: -
V gene: TRBV23-1
clone size: -
J gene: TRBJ1-4